This T cell receptor beta chain originates from a study of blood T cell repertoires in COVID-19. CDR3 length: 14 residues. The germline gives CDR1 SGHRS, CDR2 YFSETQ. The V and J ends lost 0 bases and 1 base respectively, with 8 bases between them. Sequencing used immunoSEQ multiplex PCR; TCRdb keeps in-frame clones, though not all of them. The table records 150,000 to 200,000 clones, about nine tenths of them present only once. Sequencing used peripheral blood. The clonotype comes from a woman in her fifties or sixties with COVID-19, enrolled during active disease. The chain is built from TRBV5-1 and TRBJ2-7; D gene unclear. The CDR3 region has the DNA TGCGCCAGCAGCTTGGAGTCGGTTTCCTACGAGCAGTACTTC. Translating gives CASSLESVSYEQYF.